This T cell receptor beta chain was recorded in a study of OX40 agonist ivuxolimab in advanced cancers. Germline trimming cut 5 bases from V and 7 bases from J; bases unmatched to any gene: 7. Germline V CDR1 and CDR2: MNHEY, SMNVEV (reference sequence). The CDR3 has 14 amino acids. Sequencing was performed with immunoSEQ multiplex PCR; in TCRdb, only in-frame clones are kept and a portion is missing. The table shows tens of thousands of clones, with 86% occurring only once. V and J are TRBV27 and TRBJ1-5; 8 bases are a match to TRBD1. Sequencing was performed on CD4+ or CD8+ T cells sorted from blood, taken in a trial of the OX40 agonist ivuxolimab. The TCR sequence derives from an adult with an advanced solid tumor such as melanoma, head and neck, liver or kidney cancer. The CDR3, as DNA: TGTGCCAGCAGTCCTCGGACAGGGAACCAGCCCCAGCATTTT. This sequence encodes CASSPRTGNQPQHF.